The following is a T cell receptor (beta chain) sequence with its context. This clonotype was recorded many times. This receptor's antigen is unknown. Base-call qualities are not available, and no considerably larger clone is one nucleotide away. Library method: 5' RACE. Sequencing took place on a NextSeq 500. In the TCR library protocol, unique molecular identifiers were attached to individual cDNA molecules to correct for PCR bias and sequencing error. Sequencing covered both TCR alpha and beta chains, and within each sample the abundances of alpha and beta sequences were tightly co-correlated. Turning to the authors' computational methods: Decombinator V4 was used to annotate TCR sequences for V gene, J gene and CDR3. TCRs were defined as expanded if a significant change between any two time points was detected under a Poisson model with p below 0.0001. Abundances of TCRs were expressed as counts per million after normalisation to the total number of TCRs sequenced in each sample. TRAV1-2 paired with TRAJ12, TRAJ20 or TRAJ33 defined MAIT TCRs, while TRAV10 paired with TRAJ18 defined iNKT TCRs. VDJdb, accessed 1 November 2021, was searched for CMV, EBV and SARS-CoV-2 annotated TCRs, excluding TCRs annotated for multiple antigens. TCRdb reran the public reads through fastp at Q25 and MiXCR, keeping productive beta chains. For every CDR3 protein sequence, its rows merge into one entry that carries the most common genes and DNA. TCRdb, not the authors, supplied the V and J calls. Recorded for this sample are about 69,000 distinct CDR3 sequences; roughly 4.5% of them occurred a single time. Around 3.4% of the sample belongs to the ten largest clones.

The data derive from a study of early T cells in non-severe SARS-CoV-2 infection (dated by TCRdb to the early 2020s). Looking at the study overall: Bulk RNA from unsorted whole blood was used for TCR sequencing, so alpha and beta chains could not be paired.

This was a case-control study nested in a cohort of healthcare workers in London, UK, who had nasopharyngeal swab PCR tests and blood samples taken every week. Between 23 and 31 March 2020, the week of the UK lockdown, healthcare workers were enrolled and then followed up weekly for as long as 16 weeks. The CDR3 holds 13 amino acids from the cysteine to the phenylalanine. CDR3 DNA only is kept here, 39 bases in frame from base 1. CDR1 and CDR2, per the germline V gene, are SQVTM and ANQGSEA. At the junction V is shortened by 3 bases and J by 4 bases, with 12 bases in between. Overall study results and their limits: VDJdb matching was skewed toward anti-spike CD8 responses and likely underestimated virus-specific expansions, missing private and CD4 specificities.

Here the chain combines TRBV29-1 and TRBJ2-5; the D gene could be either TRBD1 or TRBD2, each agreeing at 5 bases. Sequencing was performed on whole blood, taken at baseline. This clonotype was obtained from an adult who was a healthcare worker with PCR-confirmed SARS-CoV-2 infection or an uninfected control (not recorded which). The donor label of this sample is uncertain. CDR3 sequence: CSVDEGLGETQYF. At the DNA level, the sequence is TGCAGCGTTGACGAGGGGCTGGGAGAGACCCAGTACTTC.